This entry lists 23 T cell receptor beta chains sequenced from one sample in a study of beta chain features in type 1 diabetes. Study-wide results and caveats: People with Type 1 diabetes carried modestly yet significantly shorter TCRB CDR3s in all four CD4+ subsets.

Reverse transcription of all isolated RNA meant that expressed TCRB transcripts were sequenced. TCRdb's copy holds only in-frame clones and misses some; the assay was immunoSEQ multiplex PCR. Of 600,000 to 700,000 clones in the sample, about an eighth were seen once. The antigens for these receptors are not known. Material: naive CD4+ T cells from blood. Receptor source: a man aged 18 to 29 with type 1 diabetes.

The CDR3 coding sequence is TGTGCCAGCAGTTACCCCCTCAGGGGCTCCTACGAGCAGTACTTC. The encoded protein is CASSYPLRGSYEQYF. This chain connects TRBV28 to TRBJ2-7; D possibly corresponds to TRBD1 (6 bases). The CDR3 spans 15 residues. V gave up 4 bases and J gave up 0 bases, with 13 bases separating them. Germline CDR1 is MDHEN and CDR2 is SYDVKM.

This chain joins TRBV6-1 and TRBJ1-5, with 9 nucleotides matching TRBD1. The CDR3 loop spans 15 amino acids. Germline V gives CDR1 MNHNS, CDR2 SASEGT. Trimming took 6 bases from V and 6 from J; bases not matched to a gene: 9. Here the CDR3 DNA reads TGTGCCAGCAGGTCTAGGACAGGGGATCCTCAGCCCCAGCATTTT. This translates into CASRSRTGDPQPQHF.

This clone came up a few times. The chain combines TRBV7-8 with TRBJ2-3; 11 bases align to TRBD2. J gave up 0 bases and V 5 bases, and 13 bases lay outside the gene matches. The CDR3 contains 19 residues. The germline V gene encodes CDR1 SGHVS and CDR2 FQNEAQ. As DNA, the CDR3 is TGTGCCAGCAGCCCTTGGACTAGCGGGCGTATTTCTAGCACAGATACGCAGTATTTT. Encoded protein: CASSPWTSGRISSTDTQYF.

The CDR3 DNA reads as TGTGCCAGCAGCCACGACAGGGGTCCAGGCTACACCTTC. Its protein is CASSHDRGPGYTF. The chain uses TRBV7-9 and TRBJ1-2, with 8 bases aligning to TRBD1. The CDR3 runs to 13 residues. From germline, CDR1 is SEHNR and CDR2 FQNEAQ (reference sequence). J gave up 8 bases and V 5 bases, and 7 bases lay outside the gene matches.

This CDR3 is CASNPLGTQYF. The CDR3 DNA follows: TGTGCCAGCAATCCCTTAGGTACGCAGTATTTT. The chain employs TRBV2 and TRBJ2-3, with unresolved D. Germline-derived CDR1 and CDR2 are SNHLY and FYNNEI. V was pared by 7 bases and J by 8 bases, with 10 bases between. The CDR3 contains 11 residues.

This clone showed up just a few times. This specimen includes other DNA sequences encoding the same CDR3. The rearrangement links TRBV29-1 to TRBJ1-1; D is undetermined. Germline loops: CDR1 SQVTM, CDR2 ANQGSEA. Trimming removed 4 bases from V and 0 bases from J, with 3 bases in between. The CDR3 sequence is 11 residues long. DNA for the CDR3: TGCAGCGTTGTAATGAACACTGAAGCTTTCTTT. Encoded protein: CSVVMNTEAFF. The full variable domain, rest sourced from reference TRBV29-1 and TRBJ1-1, is SAVISQKPSRDICQRGTSLTIQCQVDSQVTMMFWYRQQPGQSLTLIATANQGSEATYESGFVIDKFPISRPNLTFSTLTVSNMSPEDSSIYLCSVVMNTEAFFGQGTRLTVV.

The chain links TRBV7-2 to TRBJ2-3; D possibly corresponds to TRBD1 (5 bases). V lost 0 bases and J lost 3, with 10 bases in between. CDR3 size: 15 residues. Germline CDR1 and CDR2: SGHTA and FQGNSA. The CDR3 coding sequence is TGTGCCAGCAGCTTAGCGTCAGGGATTACAGATACGCAGTATTTT. Its protein is CASSLASGITDTQYF.

The chain carries TRBV10-3 and TRBJ2-7, with D possibly TRBD1 on 6 matching bases. CDR3 length: 13 residues. In germline, CDR1 is ENHRY, CDR2 SYGVKD. Trimming removed 7 bases from V and 2 bases from J, with 12 bases in between. The CDR3, as DNA: TGTGCCATCACTTTGGACAGCACCTACGAGCAGTACTTC. It is translated as CAITLDSTYEQYF.

This clone was seen only a few times. The chain joins TRBV18 to TRBJ2-2; D ambiguous. The CDR3 loop spans 14 amino acids. From germline, CDR1 is KGHSH and CDR2 LQKENI. Trimming stripped 2 bases from V and 3 bases from J, with 7 bases between. The CDR3 bases are TGTGCCAGCTCACCATATCGAGACACCGGGGAGCTGTTTTTT. Translated: CASSPYRDTGELFF. Full variable domain (missing parts from reference TRBV18 and TRBJ2-2): NAGVMQNPRHLVRRRGQEARLRCSPMKGHSHVYWYRQLPEEGLKFMVYLQKENIIDESGMPKERFSAEFPKEGPSILRIQQVVRGDSAAYFCASSPYRDTGELFFGEGSRLTVL.

The gene calls are TRBV27 and TRBJ2-7; 9 positions match TRBD1. Germline V gives CDR1 MNHEY, CDR2 SMNVEV (reference sequence). This CDR3 is 15 amino acids long. V dropped 4 bases and J dropped 2; count of bases not matched to a gene: 6. Here the CDR3 reads CASSSPGQGPYEQYF. The CDR3 DNA follows: TGTGCCAGCAGTTCCCCGGGACAGGGTCCCTACGAGCAGTACTTC.

CDR3 DNA sequence: TGTGCCAGCAGTGGGACAGGGGGACCAGGACCCCTCCACTTT. It translates to CASSGTGGPGPLHF. The V gene is TRBV2, the J gene TRBJ1-6; 10 bases are a match to TRBD1. With V trimmed by 4 bases and J by 12 bases, 6 bases remained unmatched. Germline V CDR1 and CDR2: SNHLY, FYNNEI. This CDR3 contains 14 residues.

This clone occurred many times. This chain links TRBV30 with TRBJ1-2; 7 nucleotides align to TRBD1. Germline V gene sequence: CDR1 GTSNPN, CDR2 SVGIG (reference sequence). Trimming cost V 5 bases and J 7 bases; bases outside gene matches: 4. The CDR3 runs to 11 residues. CDR3 residues: CAWHRGSGYTF. CDR3 DNA: TGTGCCTGGCACAGGGGTAGTGGCTACACCTTC.

This clone showed up just a few times. This CDR3 reads CASSVTHSQPQHF. The CDR3 region has the DNA TGTGCCAGCAGTGTAACCCATTCTCAGCCCCAGCATTTT. This chain joins TRBV6-1 and TRBJ1-5; D remains ambiguous. Deletions cut 4 bases from V and 6 bases from J, with 10 bases between. This CDR3 is 13 amino acids long. Germline V CDR1 and CDR2: MNHNS, SASEGT.

V usage is TRBV6-6 and J usage is TRBJ1-1; D may be TRBD1 (6 bases). Trimming took 6 bases from V and 4 from J, leaving 12 bases between them. The CDR3 totals 13 residues. CDR1 and CDR2 (germline): MNHNY, SVGAGI (reference sequence). CDR3 region: CASSPQGTTEAFF. Written as DNA, the CDR3 is TGTGCCAGCAGCCCCCAGGGGACCACTGAAGCTTTCTTT.

The V call is TRBV30, the J call TRBJ2-3; D perhaps matches TRBD2 (5 bases). In germline, CDR1 is GTSNPN, CDR2 SVGIG (reference sequence). The CDR3 sequence is 14 residues long. V was cut by 4 bases and J by 1 base, with 12 bases left in between. In DNA form, the CDR3 reads TGTGCCTGGAAACGGGGTCCTGGCACAGATACGCAGTATTTT. Translated, it gives CAWKRGPGTDTQYF.

The V and J genes are TRBV10-3 and TRBJ2-3; D gene ambiguous. In germline, CDR1 is ENHRY, CDR2 SYGVKD. V was shortened by 7 bases and J by 0 bases, with 14 bases between the two germline ends. The CDR3 contains 15 residues. In nucleotides, the CDR3 is TGTGCCATCACTTTGTCGGGTTCTAGCACAGATACGCAGTATTTT. This encodes CAITLSGSSTDTQYF.

A word on this clone: Distinct nucleotide sequences in the sample also encode this CDR3. CDR3 in DNA: TGTGCCAGTAGTATACGACAGGGGAACTATGGCTACACCTTC. Protein product: CASSIRQGNYGYTF. This rearrangement joins TRBV19 to TRBJ1-2, with 8 bases that match TRBD1. Losses at the gene ends were 2 bases for V and 2 bases for J; bases not matched to a gene: 1. Germline V gene data show CDR1 as LNHDA and CDR2 as SQIVND (reference sequence). The CDR3 has 14 residues.

This clone was detected only once. The chain has TRBV28 and TRBJ2-7, with D possibly being TRBD1 or TRBD2 (6 bases each). The CDR3 has 14 amino acids. CDR1 is MDHEN and CDR2 is SYDVKM in the germline V gene. Trimming pared 10 bases from V and 0 bases from J, leaving 16 bases between. CDR3 bases: TGTGCCACCAGAGGGGGGCACGGCTCCTACGAGCAGTACTTC. Encoded protein: CATRGGHGSYEQYF.

The chain joins TRBV23-1 to TRBJ2-7; 8 nucleotides line up with TRBD2. TRBV23-1 is noted as an ORF with a role that remains uncertain. The CDR3 totals 13 residues. V shed 7 bases and J 2 bases; nucleotides not matched to a gene: 4. The CDR3 nucleotides read TGCGCCAGCACGGGGGGGAACCCCTACGAGCAGTACTTC. The encoded protein is CASTGGNPYEQYF.

CDR3 sequence reads: CAWSTGVGSTEAFF. CDR3 nucleotides: TGTGCCTGGAGTACCGGAGTAGGGTCGACTGAAGCTTTCTTT. The chain employs TRBV30 and TRBJ1-1, with D hard to call. Germline V gives CDR1 GTSNPN, CDR2 SVGIG (reference sequence). Between the trimmed V and J ends, which lost 2 bases and 5 bases, there was a span of 15 bases. The CDR3 runs to 14 residues.

The chain recombines TRBV6-1 with TRBJ2-1, with D possibly matching TRBD1 (6 bases). Germline CDR1 is MNHNS and CDR2 is SASEGT. The CDR3 runs 14 residues. V shed 4 bases and J shed 9 bases, with 16 bases lying between them. CDR3 sequence: CASSATTQGSEQFF. CDR3 in DNA: TGTGCCAGCAGTGCCACAACACAGGGCAGTGAGCAGTTCTTC.

The rearrangement links TRBV15 to TRBJ2-7; the D gene is possibly TRBD2 (5 bases). Germline CDR1 and CDR2: LNHNV and YYDKDF (reference sequence). The CDR3 is 16 amino acids. Trimming pared 0 bases from V and 0 bases from J, leaving 12 bases between. The CDR3 here is CATSRDSDLSSYEQYF. In nucleotides, the CDR3 is TGTGCCACCAGCAGAGACTCGGACTTGAGCTCCTACGAGCAGTACTTC.

The chain is built from TRBV7-2 and TRBJ2-7; TRBD1 aligns across 8 bases. Per the germline V gene, CDR1 is SGHTA and CDR2 is FQGNSA. V lost 0 bases and J lost 6; bases outside the gene matches: 10. The CDR3 has 16 amino acids. Written as DNA, the CDR3 is TGTGCCAGCAGCTTAGCGAGGGGACAGGTAAATTCCGAGCAGTACTTC. It is translated as CASSLARGQVNSEQYF.